The next 20 T cell receptor beta chains were all read from a single sample in a study of radiotherapy plus CTLA-4 blockade in lung cancer (dated by TCRdb to about 2018). The library relied on the immunoSEQ multiplex PCR assay. In TCRdb, the immuneACCESS table is reduced to in-frame sequences with V and J assigned. These tables do not hold every clone; where another copy was compared, an unresolved V gene accounts for under half, and the others remain unexplained. This sample holds about 80,000 clones; over 70% were observed only once. Under 25% of the sample comes from the top ten. Sequences were derived from peripheral blood, sampled from a patient treated with radiotherapy plus ipilimumab. The receptors were gathered from a human donor with non-small cell lung cancer whose response to radiotherapy plus ipilimumab could not be evaluated. Some clones in this sample may be carry-over from other donors' samples.

The V and J genes are TRBV5-5 and TRBJ1-2, with 7 bases lining up with TRBD1. CDR3 length equals 14 residues. Germline assignment: CDR1 SGHKS and CDR2 YYEKEE (reference sequence). J was trimmed by 6 bases and V by 4 bases; bases with no gene match: 9. As DNA, the CDR3 is TGTGCCAGCAGCCGAAGTCCTGACAGGGATGGCTACACCTTC. Translation: CASSRSPDRDGYTF. Full variable domain (missing parts from reference TRBV5-5 and TRBJ1-2): DAGVTQSPTHLIKTRGQQVTLRCSPISGHKSVSWYQQVLGQGPQFIFQYYEKEERGRGNFPDRFSARQFPNYSSELNVNALLLGDSALYLCASSRSPDRDGYTFGSGTRLTVV.

The rearrangement joins TRBV20-1 to TRBJ2-4; 8 nucleotides line up with TRBD2. CDR1 and CDR2 (germline): DFQATT, SNEGSKA (reference sequence). The V segment lost 5 bases and the J segment 11 bases; nucleotides outside the gene matches: 5. The CDR3 contains 11 residues. The CDR3 bases are TGCAGTGCTCGAGCGGGGGAACTTCAGTACTTC. Amino acid sequence: CSARAGELQYF.

The chain joins TRBV28 to TRBJ1-1; D is undetermined. V shed 7 bases and J shed 0 bases, with 24 bases lying between them. Germline V gives CDR1 MDHEN, CDR2 SYDVKM. This CDR3 spans 18 amino acids. Here the CDR3 reads CASTPQWGVEWVNTEAFF. In DNA, the CDR3 is TGTGCCAGCACCCCCCAGTGGGGAGTCGAATGGGTGAACACTGAAGCTTTCTTT.

The rearrangement uses TRBV7-2 and TRBJ1-2, with D possibly matching TRBD1 (5 bases). Trimming stripped 4 bases from V and 3 bases from J, with 18 bases between. The CDR3 has 16 residues. Germline V lookup: CDR1 SGHTA, CDR2 FQGNSA. The CDR3 DNA sequence: TGTGCCAGCAGCTCCGATCGGGACTTCCCAGACTATGGCTACACCTTC. Its translation: CASSSDRDFPDYGYTF.

This clone was detected once. The chain joins TRBV29-1 to TRBJ1-2; TRBD1 aligns across 8 bases. This CDR3 is 14 amino acids long. CDR1 is SQVTM and CDR2 is ANQGSEA in the germline V gene. V dropped 6 bases and J dropped 5; count of bases not matched to a gene: 11. In nucleotides, the CDR3 is TGCAGCGTCGGCCCTTTGGACAGGGAATATGGCTACACCTTC. It is translated as CSVGPLDREYGYTF.

The V gene is TRBV25-1, the J gene TRBJ2-4; the D gene is possibly TRBD2 (5 bases). The CDR3 runs 15 residues. Germline CDR1 MGHDK, CDR2 SYGVNS. Trimming removed 4 bases from V and 1 base from J, with 11 bases in between. The CDR3: CASSGPPGAKNIQYF. The CDR3 nucleotides are TGTGCCAGCAGTGGACCGCCGGGGGCCAAAAACATTCAGTACTTC.

This clone appeared once. The chain employs TRBV5-1 and TRBJ2-3; 13 bases line up with TRBD2. V was pared by 2 bases and J by 5 bases, with 2 bases of the junction left unmatched. The CDR3 has 15 amino acids. Per the germline V gene, CDR1 is SGHRS and CDR2 is YFSETQ. The chain's CDR3 is CASSLTSGGGDTQYF. The CDR3 region has the DNA TGCGCCAGCAGCTTAACTAGCGGGGGGGGAGATACGCAGTATTTT.

This rearrangement joins TRBV5-6 to TRBJ2-5; TRBD2 matches 7 bases. The J call may be wrong; the DNA end is better matched by TRBJ2-7. Germline CDR1 SGHDT, CDR2 YYEEEE. The CDR3 length is 12 residues. CDR3 in amino acids: CASSWGGYEQYF. Here the CDR3 DNA reads TGTGCCAGCAGCTGGGGGGGTTACGAGCAGTACTTC.

V is TRBV28 and J is TRBJ1-4; 8 positions match TRBD1. The germline V gene encodes CDR1 MDHEN and CDR2 SYDVKM. V was pared by 6 bases and J by 4 bases, with 7 bases of the junction left unmatched. The CDR3 totals 15 residues. The DNA of the CDR3 is TGTGCCAGCAGGGCCTACAGGGGGTTTAATGAAAAACTGTTTTTT. Protein product: CASRAYRGFNEKLFF.

This sequence joins TRBV15 and TRBJ2-5; 9 nucleotides match TRBD1. The CDR3 consists of 16 residues. The germline CDR1 and CDR2 sequences are LNHNV and YYDKDF (reference sequence). V lost 0 bases, J lost 5 bases, and 7 bases stayed unmatched. CDR3 nucleotides: TGTGCCACCAGCAGAGATGGGACAGGGAGTTTGGAGACCCAGTACTTC. This codes for CATSRDGTGSLETQYF.

V is TRBV19 and J is TRBJ1-2; possible D gene TRBD1, 6 bases. The CDR3 totals 15 residues. The ends were cut back, 2 bases at V and 5 bases at J, with 15 bases in the middle. Germline CDR1 and CDR2: LNHDA and SQIVND (reference sequence). In DNA form, the CDR3 reads TGTGCCAGTAGTATACGGGTTCCAGGGGTTTATGGCTACACCTTC. Translation gives CASSIRVPGVYGYTF.

This clone has only one observation. This CDR3 reads CASSLWRDSPNYGYTF. CDR3 coding DNA: TGTGCCAGCAGTTTATGGAGGGACAGTCCTAACTATGGCTACACCTTC. This chain links TRBV28 with TRBJ1-2; 7 nucleotides match TRBD1. J was trimmed by 0 bases and V by 0 bases; bases with no gene match: 4. Per the germline V gene, CDR1 is MDHEN and CDR2 is SYDVKM. This CDR3 is built from 16 residues.

The chain is built from TRBV7-9 and TRBJ2-6; no reliable D call. V lost 4 bases and J 13 bases, leaving 11 bases between the germline ends. Germline V gene data show CDR1 as SEHNR and CDR2 as FQNEAQ (reference sequence). The CDR3 spans 12 residues. This chain's CDR3 is CASSSNPRVLTF. The CDR3, as DNA: TGTGCCAGCAGCTCCAACCCCAGGGTCCTGACTTTC. Full variable domain (outside the CDR3, taken from reference TRBV7-9 and TRBJ2-6): DTGVSQNPRHKITKRGQNVTFRCDPISEHNRLYWYRQTLGQGPEFLTYFQNEAQLEKSRLLSDRFSAERPKGSFSTLEIQRTEQGDSAMYLCASSSNPRVLTFGAGSRLTVL.

The rearrangement joins TRBV2 to TRBJ2-5; 12 bases match TRBD2. The ends lost 8 bases at V and 2 bases at J; junction bases unmatched: 9. Germline CDR1 SNHLY, CDR2 FYNNEI. The CDR3 runs to 16 residues. The CDR3 sequence is CASSKGLAGGQETQYF. The DNA of the CDR3 is TGTGCCAGCTCTAAGGGGCTAGCGGGGGGGCAAGAGACCCAGTACTTC.

This rearrangement joins TRBV6-5 to TRBJ1-1; possibly TRBD1 for D (5 bases). Germline values: CDR1 MNHEY, CDR2 SVGAGI. This CDR3 is built from 14 residues. V shed 4 bases and J shed 10 bases, with 19 bases lying between them. The CDR3 DNA is TGTGCCAGCAGTTCTACTGAGAGTGGGGGGGGAGCTTTCTTT. Translated: CASSSTESGGGAFF.

This clone has just one count. The chain links TRBV6-1 to TRBJ1-5, with D unclear. Germline lookup yields CDR1 MNHNS and CDR2 SASEGT. The CDR3 sequence is 13 residues long. Trimming left V 4 bases short and J 5 bases short, with 9 bases between. The CDR3 bases are TGTGCCAGCAGTGTCTTAGCGGATCAGCCCCAGCATTTT. This codes for CASSVLADQPQHF.

This clone has a handful of counts. This chain uses TRBV5-1 with TRBJ1-1; possibly TRBD1 for D (5 bases). With 0 bases removed from V and 0 bases from J, the gap between germline ends came to 12 bases. This CDR3 has 16 amino acids. Germline CDR1 reads SGHRS; CDR2 reads YFSETQ. This chain's CDR3 is CASSLALGHLNTEAFF. As DNA, the CDR3 is TGCGCCAGCAGCTTGGCCCTCGGACACTTGAACACTGAAGCTTTCTTT.

There are many counts of this clone. This chain links TRBV5-6 with TRBJ1-4; perhaps TRBD1 as D (5 bases). Trimming cost V 2 bases and J 8 bases, with 16 bases left between them. This CDR3 has 15 amino acids. Germline values: CDR1 SGHDT, CDR2 YYEEEE. The CDR3: CASSLAQGLYEKLFF. In DNA, the CDR3 is TGTGCCAGCAGCTTAGCCCAGGGTCTTTACGAAAAACTGTTTTTT.

The chain is built from TRBV28 and TRBJ2-7; 9 bases are shared with TRBD2. Looked up from germline, CDR1 is MDHEN and CDR2 is SYDVKM. J gave up 0 bases and V 7 bases, and 7 bases lay outside the gene matches. This CDR3 has 15 residues. CDR3 bases: TGTGCCAGCAACCTTAGCGGGGGCGACTCCTACGAGCAGTACTTC. Protein product: CASNLSGGDSYEQYF.

The chain has TRBV15 and TRBJ2-3; tentatively, D is TRBD1 (5 bases). The CDR3 runs 15 residues. CDR1 and CDR2 from the germline V gene are LNHNV and YYDKDF (reference sequence). Deletions cut 0 bases from V and 5 bases from J, with 12 bases between. CDR3 coding DNA: TGTGCCACCAGCAGAGATGTAGGGGTGAGAGATACGCAGTATTTT. This gives the protein CATSRDVGVRDTQYF. Filled out from reference TRBV15 and TRBJ2-3, the complete variable domain reads DAMVIQNPRYQVTQFGKPVTLSCSQTLNHNVMYWYQQKSSQAPKLLFHYYDKDFNNEADTPDNFQSRRPNTSFCFLDIRSPGLGDTAMYLCATSRDVGVRDTQYFGPGTRLTVL.